This T cell receptor (beta chain) was retrieved from a study of blood T cell repertoires in COVID-19. The wider study: Sites across the United States, Italy and Spain contributed samples from acute and convalescent COVID-19. The analysed material was cDNA or gDNA that came from T cells, B-cell-depleted T cells, or PBMCs.

Per the germline V gene, CDR1 is SGHAT and CDR2 is FQNNGV. V dropped 5 bases and J dropped 8; count of bases not matched to a gene: 11. CDR3 length: 16 amino acids. Per the original data handling: Reference gene primer amplification gave estimated nucleated cell counts. The method was immunoSEQ multiplex PCR; TCRdb's version includes in-frame clones alone and lacks a portion of them. V and J calls and clone size come straight from that table; D and trimming were deduced from the DNA. The sample includes 55,000 to 75,000 clones, about 77% of them seen just once. This clonotype was obtained from a man older than 75 with active or convalescent COVID-19. V and J are TRBV11-2 and TRBJ2-1; 11 nucleotides agree with TRBD1. The material sequenced was peripheral blood. The CDR3 is CASSADRGRLSDEQFF. For the CDR3, the DNA is TGTGCCAGCAGCGCGGACAGGGGGCGGCTTAGCGATGAGCAGTTCTTC.